What follows are 9 T cell receptor beta chains derived from one specimen sequenced in a study of sequential checkpoint blockade in melanoma. Data came from immunoSEQ multiplex PCR; TCRdb stores just in-frame clones and leaves some out. This sample yields about 20,000 clones, of which around 24% are seen a single time; about 6.8% belongs to the top ten. Treatment meaning: randomized to nivolumab then ipilimumab (arm A) or the reverse (arm B). The sequences come from tumor tissue (inferred from file names), collected from a patient given nivolumab and ipilimumab in sequence. Every receptor here comes from a human donor with melanoma.

This sequence joins TRBV6-8 and TRBJ2-3, with 9 bases aligning to TRBD2. The CDR3 length is 15 residues. Losses at the gene ends were 10 bases for V and 1 base for J; bases not matched to a gene: 9. Germline-derived CDR1 and CDR2 are MNHGY and SAAAGT. The CDR3 protein is CAIGRASGGTDTQYF. Here the CDR3 DNA reads TGTGCCATCGGGCGGGCTAGCGGGGGCACAGATACGCAGTATTTT.

V and J are TRBV28 and TRBJ1-1; 9 positions match TRBD1. CDR3 size: 14 residues. V gave up 5 bases and J gave up 5 bases; unmatched junction bases: 6. Germline V lookup: CDR1 MDHEN, CDR2 SYDVKM. The DNA for the CDR3 is TGTGCCAGCAGTCCACAGGGGGCCAGGACTGAAGCTTTCTTT. It yields the protein CASSPQGARTEAFF.

The V gene is TRBV9, the J gene TRBJ2-7, with 8 bases fitting TRBD1. The germline V gene has CDR1 SGDLS and CDR2 YYNGEE. V lost 0 bases to trimming and J lost 5 bases; unmatched junction nucleotides: 13. The CDR3 sequence is 17 residues long. The CDR3 is CASSVGPGQGAIDEQYF. In DNA, the CDR3 is TGTGCCAGCAGCGTAGGTCCAGGGCAGGGGGCGATCGACGAGCAGTACTTC. Variable domain in full (rest from reference TRBV9 and TRBJ2-7): DSGVTQTPKHLITATGQRVTLRCSPRSGDLSVYWYQQSLDQGLQFLIQYYNGEERAKGNILERFSAQQFPDLHSELNLSSLELGDSALYFCASSVGPGQGAIDEQYFGPGTRLTVT.

This chain connects TRBV6-8 to TRBJ2-5, with 7 bases lining up with TRBD2. The CDR3 spans 18 residues. Trimming at V came to 3 bases and at J to 4 bases, leaving 17 bases not matched to a gene. Germline V gives CDR1 MNHGY, CDR2 SAAAGT. CDR3 protein: CASSYAGFGTGRAETQYF. The CDR3 DNA is TGTGCCAGCAGTTATGCCGGGTTCGGTACGGGGAGGGCAGAGACCCAGTACTTC.

The chain has TRBV28 and TRBJ2-7; D might be TRBD2 (6 bases). Between the trimmed V and J ends, which lost 9 bases and 5 bases, there was a span of 14 bases. The CDR3 contains 12 residues. The V gene's germline CDR1 is MDHEN and CDR2 SYDVKM. In nucleotides, the CDR3 is TGTGCCAGTATGGGACTCGGGCACGAGCAGTACTTC. It is translated as CASMGLGHEQYF.

The chain combines TRBV9 with TRBJ2-3; 14 nucleotides line up with TRBD2. Unmatched junction bases numbered 1, after V lost 0 bases and J lost 4 bases. CDR1 SGDLS and CDR2 YYNGEE come from the germline V gene. The CDR3 consists of 16 residues. CDR3 region: CASSVGLAGGPDTQYF. The CDR3 nucleotides are TGTGCCAGCAGCGTAGGACTAGCGGGAGGGCCAGATACGCAGTATTTT.

The chain employs TRBV11-3 and TRBJ2-1, with D hard to call. This CDR3 has 15 residues. Trimming stripped 2 bases from V and 9 bases from J, with 17 bases between. CDR1 is SGHNT, CDR2 YENEEA, per germline. CDR3 coding DNA: TGTGCCAGCAGCTTAACCCCAGGAGCCTTAGGTGAGCAGTTCTTC. Its translation is CASSLTPGALGEQFF.

This clone was detected only a few times. The chain employs TRBV6-8 and TRBJ2-1, with D maybe TRBD2 (6 bases). The germline V gene encodes CDR1 MNHGY and CDR2 SAAAGT. The CDR3 extends over 13 amino acids. Between the trimmed V and J ends, which lost 5 bases and 10 bases, there was a span of 15 bases. The CDR3 sequence: CASSQLAAVEQFF. The CDR3 DNA reads as TGTGCCAGCAGTCAATTAGCGGCCGTGGAGCAGTTCTTC.

The chain uses TRBV1 and TRBJ1-2; the D segment call TRBD1 is taken from the table without a DNA check. TRBV1 is listed as a pseudogene. This CDR3 spans 15 amino acids. The DNA of the CDR3 is TGCGCCAGCAGCACCGACAGGGGACCCGGGTATGGCTACACCTTC. It encodes CASSTDRGPGYGYTF.